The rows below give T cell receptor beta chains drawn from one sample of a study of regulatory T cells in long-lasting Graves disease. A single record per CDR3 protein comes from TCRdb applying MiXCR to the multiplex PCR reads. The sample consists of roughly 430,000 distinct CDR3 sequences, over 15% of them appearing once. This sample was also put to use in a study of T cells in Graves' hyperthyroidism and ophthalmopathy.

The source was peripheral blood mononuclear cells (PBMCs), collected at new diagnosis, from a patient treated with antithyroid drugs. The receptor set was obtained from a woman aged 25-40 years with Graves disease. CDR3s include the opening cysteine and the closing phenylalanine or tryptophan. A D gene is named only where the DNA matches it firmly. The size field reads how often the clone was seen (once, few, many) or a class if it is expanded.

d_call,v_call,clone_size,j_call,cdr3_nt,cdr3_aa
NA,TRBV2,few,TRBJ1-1,TGTGCCAGTACGGGCAGCATGAACACTGAAGCTTTCTTT,CASTGSMNTEAFF
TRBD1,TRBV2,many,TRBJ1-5,TGTGCCAGCAGGACAGGGGCGGCCAACAATCAGCCCCAGCATTTT,CASRTGAANNQPQHF
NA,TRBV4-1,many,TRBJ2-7,TGCGCCAGCAGCCAAGTAATGCGCGAGCAGTACTTC,CASSQVMREQYF
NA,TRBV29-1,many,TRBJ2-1,TGCAGCGTTCAGTGGGCCAGTAGTAGGGCTGGACAGTTCTTC,CSVQWASSRAGQFF
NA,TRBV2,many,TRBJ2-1,TGTGCCAGCGGGGACTTATATGGAGAGCAGTTCTTC,CASGDLYGEQFF
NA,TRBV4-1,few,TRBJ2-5,TGCGCCGGCAGCCAGGCAACAGGGAAGTACTTC,CAGSQATGKYF
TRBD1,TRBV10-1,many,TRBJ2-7,TGCGCCACGCTCCGGGACAGCCAAATGTACGAGCAGTACTTC,CATLRDSQMYEQYF
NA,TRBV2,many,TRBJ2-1,TGTGCCTCAAATCCGGGCGGAACTTACAATGAGCAGTTCTTC,CASNPGGTYNEQFF
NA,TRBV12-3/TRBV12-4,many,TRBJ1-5,TGTGCCAGCAGCCTTGACAGTTATAGCAATCAGCCCCAGCATTTT,CASSLDSYSNQPQHF
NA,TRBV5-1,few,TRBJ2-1,TGCGCCAGCAGCTTGTATTTTGGTGGGCAGTTCTTC,CASSLYFGGQFF